A single TCR beta chain is shown here with its context. The antigen remains undetermined. The table came from immunoSEQ multiplex PCR; TCRdb's copy has only in-frame clones and leaves some out. The sample has about 130,000 clones; roughly 92% are singletons. The data were taken from a study of T cell responses to AZD1222 COVID-19 vaccine. Regarding the study as a whole: Donors in the cohort were predominantly white British and more often female, and clonal diversity was possibly underestimated.

The CDR3 extends over 16 amino acids. V was clipped by 0 bases and J by 3 bases, with 14 bases between them. Germline assignment: CDR1 LGHDT and CDR2 YNNKEL (reference sequence). The V gene is TRBV3-1 (or the pseudogene TRBV3-2), the J gene TRBJ1-1; D remains ambiguous. This clonotype originated in an adult who received the AZD1222 COVID-19 vaccine. Source: peripheral blood, taken 28 days after the second AZD1222 dose. The CDR3 sequence is CASSQDGRLFDTEAFF. Here the CDR3 DNA reads TGTGCCAGCAGCCAAGACGGTAGACTTTTTGACACTGAAGCTTTCTTT.